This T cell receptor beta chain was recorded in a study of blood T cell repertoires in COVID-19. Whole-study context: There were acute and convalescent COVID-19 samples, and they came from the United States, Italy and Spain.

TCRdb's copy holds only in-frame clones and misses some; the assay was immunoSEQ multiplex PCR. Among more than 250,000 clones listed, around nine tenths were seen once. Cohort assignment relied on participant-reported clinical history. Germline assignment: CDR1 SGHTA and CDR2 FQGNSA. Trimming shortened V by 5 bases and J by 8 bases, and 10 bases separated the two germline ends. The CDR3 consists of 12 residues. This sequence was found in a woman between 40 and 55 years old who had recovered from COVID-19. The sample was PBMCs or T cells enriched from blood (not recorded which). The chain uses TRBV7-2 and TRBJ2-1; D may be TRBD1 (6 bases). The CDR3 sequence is CASSQRGYEQFF. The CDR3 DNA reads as TGTGCCAGCAGCCAGAGGGGGTATGAGCAGTTCTTC.